This T cell receptor (beta chain) was documented in a study of T-cell memory formation after mild COVID-19. Constant-segment primers and 5'RACE yielded cDNA libraries for TCR alpha and TCR beta, each carrying sample barcodes and UMIs. TCRdb re-called the 5' RACE reads through MiXCR, storing one row per CDR3 protein. The data hold about 620,000 distinct CDR3 sequences, with roughly 18% observed a single time. Trimming removed 0 bases at V and 0 bases at J, with 12 bases between. The CDR3 has 17 amino acids. Germline lookup yields CDR1 MGHRA and CDR2 YSYEKL. The clonotype comes from an adult woman who had mild COVID-19 (a few samples of this study predate the infection). Cell type and time point are not known. Sequenced input: PBMCs or a T cell subset sorted from them (not recorded which). The V and J genes are TRBV4-1 and TRBJ2-1; TRBD1 or TRBD2 may be the D gene (5 bases each). CDR3 bases: TGCGCCAGCAGCCAAGATGGGGCAGGGAGCTCCTACAATGAGCAGTTCTTC. As protein: CASSQDGAGSSYNEQFF.